One T cell receptor (beta chain) is described in this entry. What it recognizes is unknown. Using a J-beta primer mix together with a sample-barcoded 5' primer, a second PCR was run for roughly 7 to 11 cycles. All cDNA molecules were each tagged by a template-switch adaptor with 12 random nucleotides. Using its own MiXCR run on the 5' RACE reads, TCRdb lists one record per CDR3 protein. The repertoire has 1.5 million to 2 million distinct CDR3 sequences, 49% of them found once; the top ten carry 2% to 2.5%. This sample is part of a study of blood T cells in healthy people across ages. Germline values: CDR1 DFQATT, CDR2 SNEGSKA (reference sequence). The CDR3 has 20 residues. V was shortened by 5 bases and J by 14 bases, with 40 bases between the two germline ends. Healthy Caucasian individuals from Russia aged about 6 to 95 were enrolled as donors. Study results and limitations: Donors of long life had a larger count of naive CD4+ cells and greater diversity than aged donors. Diversity of TCR beta correlated strongly with naive T cell percentage.

The V call is TRBV20-1, the J call TRBJ1-6; possibly TRBD1 for D (5 bases). The source is a woman in her 40s in good health. Sequenced: blood. The CDR3 is CSAPGGYSETGNIYIRSLHF. Written as DNA, the CDR3 is TGCAGTGCTCCCGGGGGATACAGTGAAACAGGCAATATCTATATTCGGTCCCTCCACTTT.